This T cell receptor (beta chain) was retrieved from a study of T cell repertoires in cytomegalovirus infection. Whole-study context: CMV infection together with matching HLA type was indicated by public TCR beta signatures. Study findings and constraints: Across the ex vivo response, the dominant clonotypes were HLA-C-restricted CMV-specific TCR beta clonotypes.

In TCRdb, the reads were re-called with MiXCR into one record per CDR3 protein. The sample lists 700,000 to 900,000 distinct CDR3 sequences; 25% to 35% were seen once. This clonotype was detected a few times. Its specificity is not known. Germline assignment: CDR1 MDHEN and CDR2 SYDVKM. The CDR3 extends over 17 amino acids. V lost 5 bases to trimming and J lost 8 bases; unmatched junction nucleotides: 13. The source was cultured CD8+ T cells from PBMCs, collected from culture after CMV antigen stimulation. This clonotype originated in a human donor in good health (CMV status not recorded). Some clones in this sample may be carry-over from other donors' samples. The chain couples TRBV28 to TRBJ1-6; 9 positions agree with TRBD1. This chain's CDR3 is CASSPAPDRGYYSPLHF. The CDR3 DNA sequence: TGTGCCAGCAGTCCCGCCCCCGACAGGGGGTATTATTCACCCCTCCACTTT.